The 21 T cell receptor beta chains in this list originate from one sample, sequenced in a study of blood T cell repertoires in COVID-19. Assay: immunoSEQ multiplex PCR; the TCRdb copy retains only in-frame clones and omits some. Here the sample spans about 52,000 clones, 90% being singletons. The sequencing input was peripheral blood. Receptor source: a human donor in a cohort sampled during active COVID-19.

The gene calls are TRBV27 and TRBJ1-4, with 8 bases matching TRBD1. Germline CDR1 is MNHEY and CDR2 is SMNVEV (reference sequence). Losses at the gene ends were 5 bases for V and 0 bases for J; bases not matched to a gene: 8. CDR3 length: 17 residues. CDR3 in amino acids: CASSPRTGITTNEKLFF. CDR3 in DNA: TGTGCCAGCAGTCCTAGGACAGGGATTACAACTAATGAAAAACTGTTTTTT.

This clone was detected once. The V and J genes are TRBV10-1 and TRBJ2-3; perhaps TRBD2 as D (5 bases). The CDR3 sequence is 15 residues long. CDR1 is WNHNN, CDR2 SYGVQD, per germline (reference sequence). V was trimmed by 0 bases and J by 0 bases, leaving 7 bases between them. CDR3 residues: CASSESRGSTDTQYF. The CDR3 coding sequence is TGCGCCAGCAGTGAGTCTCGGGGTAGCACAGATACGCAGTATTTT.

This chain connects TRBV6-5 to TRBJ2-7; 8 bases fit TRBD2. Germline lookup yields CDR1 MNHEY and CDR2 SVGAGI. There are 16 residues in the CDR3. V shed 0 bases, J shed 2 bases, and the junction held 6 bases outside the gene matches. Here the CDR3 DNA reads TGTGCCAGCAGTTACTCGATCCTAGCGGGTCCCTACGAGCAGTACTTC. Translation: CASSYSILAGPYEQYF.

This chain connects TRBV30 to TRBJ2-3; the match to TRBD2 covers 13 bases. CDR1 and CDR2 from the germline V gene are GTSNPN and SVGIG (reference sequence). V lost 1 base and J lost 4; bases outside the gene matches: 11. This CDR3 contains 18 residues. The CDR3 coding sequence is TGTGCCTGGAGTGCCTATGGGGGGACTAGCGGGACGCCAGATACGCAGTATTTT. Translated, it gives CAWSAYGGTSGTPDTQYF.

Sample share makes this clone medium-sized. The V call is TRBV6-5, the J call TRBJ2-1, with 8 bases matching TRBD2. Unmatched junction bases numbered 7, after V lost 7 bases and J lost 8 bases. CDR1 is MNHEY and CDR2 is SVGAGI in the germline V gene. The CDR3 runs 13 residues. The CDR3 nucleotides are TGTGCCAGCACCCCCGGGACTAGGCATGAGCAGTTCTTC. Translated, it gives CASTPGTRHEQFF.

This chain connects TRBV29-1 to TRBJ2-3; TRBD2 matches at 10 bases. The CDR3 contains 15 residues. The ends lost 4 bases at V and 0 bases at J; junction bases unmatched: 4. Per germline, CDR1 SQVTM and CDR2 ANQGSEA. The CDR3 loop reads CSVGLAGASTDTQYF. The CDR3 nucleotides read TGCAGCGTTGGACTAGCGGGTGCTAGCACAGATACGCAGTATTTT.

This clone turned up a few times. The CDR3 nucleotides read TGTGCCAGCAGCTTAGAGAACAGGGGATATGGCTACACCTTC. It codes for CASSLENRGYGYTF. V usage is TRBV7-3 and J usage is TRBJ1-2, with TRBD1 matching 7 bases. Germline loops: CDR1 SGHTA, CDR2 FQGTGA. The CDR3 covers 14 residues. With 2 bases clipped from V and 5 bases from J, the junction kept 5 bases outside the gene matches.

The V gene is TRBV15, the J gene TRBJ1-5; 7 nucleotides match TRBD1. CDR3 length equals 16 residues. Germline V gene lookup returns CDR1 LNHNV and CDR2 YYDKDF (reference sequence). V was pared by 0 bases and J by 4 bases, with 6 bases of the junction left unmatched. The CDR3, as DNA: TGTGCCACCAGCAGAGATCTGAAACAGGGGAATCAGCCCCAGCATTTT. This sequence encodes CATSRDLKQGNQPQHF.

The CDR3 is CATRTASYEQYF. CDR3 sequence (DNA): TGTGCCACCCGGACAGCTTCCTACGAGCAGTACTTC. The chain carries TRBV19 and TRBJ2-7, with D perhaps TRBD1 (6 bases). Germline CDR1 reads LNHDA; CDR2 reads SQIVND (reference sequence). CDR3 length: 12 residues. Trimming left V 10 bases short and J 1 base short, with 11 bases between.

J is TRBJ1-2 and V is TRBV19; maybe TRBD1 (6 bases). Germline CDR1 and CDR2: LNHDA and SQIVND (reference sequence). The V end was cut by 2 bases, the J end by 5 bases, with 12 bases between. This CDR3 contains 14 residues. In DNA, the CDR3 is TGTGCCAGTAGTATAAGGAGACAGGATTATGGCTACACCTTC. Amino acid sequence: CASSIRRQDYGYTF.

This chain links TRBV18 with TRBJ1-2, with a weak D call TRBD1 (5 bases). Germline values: CDR1 KGHSH, CDR2 LQKENI. V was clipped by 3 bases and J by 6 bases, with 17 bases between them. This CDR3 has 15 amino acids. The CDR3 loop is CASSPNASPGDGYTF. The CDR3 DNA is TGTGCCAGCTCACCGAACGCCTCCCCGGGGGATGGCTACACCTTC.

The V gene is TRBV28, the J gene TRBJ1-2; TRBD1 matches at 7 bases. There are 13 residues in the CDR3. V trimming: 8 bases; J trimming: 4 bases; junction bases outside the gene matches: 7. Germline assignment: CDR1 MDHEN and CDR2 SYDVKM. Here the CDR3 DNA reads TGTGCCAGCGGGAGACAGGGATCCTATGGCTACACCTTC. Translation gives CASGRQGSYGYTF.

The chain uses TRBV6-5 and TRBJ1-3; D is undetermined. Germline-derived CDR1 and CDR2 are MNHEY and SVGAGI. The CDR3 is 15 residues long. The germline V and J ends were trimmed by 6 bases and 3 bases, with 15 bases remaining between them. CDR3 sequence (DNA): TGTGCCAGCAGGACGGACGGGGTCTTTGGAAACACCATATATTTT. The encoded protein is CASRTDGVFGNTIYF.

This clone showed up just once. The chain employs TRBV12-1 and TRBJ2-3; the table's D call of TRBD2 was not tested on the DNA. TRBV12-1 is recorded as a pseudogene. The CDR3 totals 19 residues. The CDR3 reads CASSFEGPSGDLSTDTQYF. CDR3 nucleotide sequence: TGTGCCAGCAGCTTTGAAGGGCCTAGCGGGGATCTTAGCACAGATACGCAGTATTTT.

The chain carries TRBV18 and TRBJ2-2, with a tentative D call TRBD1 (5 bases). CDR3 length equals 15 residues. CDR1 and CDR2 from the germline V gene are KGHSH and LQKENI. Deletions cut 2 bases from V and 4 bases from J, with 11 bases between. The CDR3: CASSPGRVGTGELFF. DNA of the CDR3: TGTGCCAGCTCACCAGGCAGGGTAGGCACCGGGGAGCTGTTTTTT.

This chain uses TRBV7-9 with TRBJ2-1; perhaps TRBD2 as D (7 bases). The CDR3 has 13 residues. From germline, CDR1 is SEHNR and CDR2 FQNEAQ (reference sequence). The V and J ends lost 5 bases and 8 bases respectively, with 13 bases between them. CDR3 amino acids: CASSPTGGDEQFF. CDR3 bases: TGTGCCAGCAGCCCCACGGGGGGCGATGAGCAGTTCTTC. Looking up the rest from reference TRBV7-9 and TRBJ2-1 gives the full variable domain: DTGVSQNPRHKITKRGQNVTFRCDPISEHNRLYWYRQTLGQGPEFLTYFQNEAQLEKSRLLSDRFSAERPKGSFSTLEIQRTEQGDSAMYLCASSPTGGDEQFFGPGTRLTVL.

In this sample, this clone turned up a few times. J is TRBJ2-7 and V is TRBV20-1; TRBD2 matches at 8 bases. Germline CDR1 reads DFQATT; CDR2 reads SNEGSKA (reference sequence). The V segment lost 3 bases and the J segment 3 bases; nucleotides outside the gene matches: 4. This CDR3 is built from 13 residues. Here the CDR3 reads CSASSGGVYEQYF. The CDR3 coding sequence is TGCAGTGCTAGTTCGGGAGGGGTCTACGAGCAGTACTTC.

The chain has TRBV6-1 and TRBJ2-1, with 10 bases matching TRBD2. Germline V CDR1 and CDR2: MNHNS, SASEGT. This CDR3 has 14 residues. Trimming cost V 3 bases and J 6 bases; bases outside gene matches: 2. DNA for the CDR3: TGTGCCAGCAGTGACACTAGCGGGGTCAATGAGCAGTTCTTC. Amino acid sequence: CASSDTSGVNEQFF.

This sequence joins TRBV28 and TRBJ2-4, with TRBD2 matching 13 bases. The trim removed 11 bases at V and 8 bases at J, leaving 9 bases unmatched. The CDR3 extends over 14 amino acids. Germline V gives CDR1 MDHEN, CDR2 SYDVKM. The CDR3 DNA is TGTGCCTCCCACGGGACTAGCGGGACGGACATTCAGTACTTC. This codes for CASHGTSGTDIQYF. Complete variable domain (other parts from reference TRBV28 and TRBJ2-4): DVKVTQSSRYLVKRTGEKVFLECVQDMDHENMFWYRQDPGLGLRLIYFSYDVKMKEKGDIPEGYSVSREKKERFSLILESASTNQTSMYLCASHGTSGTDIQYFGAGTRLSVL.

The chain couples TRBV30 to TRBJ2-1; 8 bases fit TRBD2. The junction had 7 bases not matched to a gene; V was cut back by 3 bases and J by 0 bases. The CDR3 spans 16 residues. Germline values: CDR1 GTSNPN, CDR2 SVGIG (reference sequence). CDR3 in DNA: TGTGCCTGGAGAGGGCAGCGGGGGAGCTCCTACAATGAGCAGTTCTTC. Protein sequence: CAWRGQRGSSYNEQFF.

The V gene is TRBV6-4, the J gene TRBJ1-3; 7 nucleotides agree with TRBD1. There are 15 residues in the CDR3. Germline loops: CDR1 MRHNA, CDR2 SNTAGT. V shed 7 bases, J shed 0 bases, and the junction held 6 bases outside the gene matches. CDR3 sequence reads: CASIGTATSGNTIYF. The CDR3 DNA reads TGTGCCAGCATTGGGACAGCCACCTCTGGAAACACCATATATTTT.